A selection of T cell receptor beta chains follows, all from one sample in a study of human T cells and chemical hapten exposure. TCRdb fed the RACE reads into MiXCR, producing one record per CDR3 protein. Seen here are under 450,000 distinct CDR3 sequences, about 6% observed once, and the top ten hold around 5.6%. This specimen consisted of whole blood, obtained in connection with sensitization to the hapten diphenylcyclopropenone (DPC). These receptors were taken from a young woman with alopecia areata. Some clones in this sample may be carry-over from other donors' samples. The CDR3 runs from the conserved cysteine through the conserved F or W. A D gene is named only where the DNA matches it firmly. Size is omitted from some rows. Given values are once, few, many or a class for expanded clones.

many	TRBJ2-1	TRBD1	TRBV7-2	TGTGCCAGCAGCTTAGCCCCCGGGACAGGGGCGAATGAGCAGTTCTTC	CASSLAPGTGANEQFF
.	TRBJ2-5	.	TRBV4-1	TGCGCCAGCAGCTTTCAGGGGGGGGAGACCCAGTACTTC	CASSFQGGETQYF
.	TRBJ2-7	.	TRBV27	TGTGCCAGCAGTTCACCGGGGACTGGGAACTCCTACGAGCAGTACTTC	CASSSPGTGNSYEQYF
many	TRBJ2-1	TRBD1	TRBV20-1	TGCAGTGCTGAAAAACGACAGGGATGGGGCAATGAGCAGTTCTTC	CSAEKRQGWGNEQFF
few	TRBJ2-3	.	TRBV14	TGTGCCAGCAGCCTCAAACGGGGGGCTCCCAGAGATACGCAGTATTTT	CASSLKRGAPRDTQYF
few	TRBJ1-1	TRBD1	TRBV12-3/TRBV12-4	TGTGCCAGCAGTCTCGCCTCCGGGACAGGGGGAGAAGCTTTCTTT	CASSLASGTGGEAFF
few	TRBJ1-3	.	TRBV7-6	TGTGCCAGCAGCTTATGGGCAGGGGAGGTGAACACCATATATTTT	CASSLWAGEVNTIYF
many	TRBJ1-4	.	TRBV4-3	TGCGCCAGCAGCTGGAACACAAGGGCTAATGAAAAACTGTTTTTT	CASSWNTRANEKLFF
.	TRBJ2-3	TRBD2	TRBV2	TGTGCCAGCAGCGCCAAACTAGCGGGGGGGCCTAGGGATACGCAGTATTTT	CASSAKLAGGPRDTQYF
.	TRBJ1-4	TRBD1	TRBV27	TGTGCCAGCAGTTTATCAGCAGGGGGTATAACTAATGAAAAACTGTTTTTT	CASSLSAGGITNEKLFF
.	TRBJ1-2	.	TRBV4-2	TGTGCCAGCAGCTTTCAGGGGACCTACACCTTC	CASSFQGTYTF
.	TRBJ2-2	.	TRBV6-1	TGTGCCAGCTGGGACATCGCGAACACCGGGGAGCTGTTTTTT	CASWDIANTGELFF
few	TRBJ2-3	TRBD1	TRBV10-3	TGTGCCATTCGACAGGGCACGACCACAGATACGCAGTATTTT	CAIRQGTTTDTQYF
.	TRBJ2-1	TRBD2	TRBV12-3/TRBV12-4	TGTGCCAGCACCGCGTGGAGACTAGCGGCCTACAATGAGCAGTTCTTC	CASTAWRLAAYNEQFF
many	TRBJ2-3	.	TRBV2	TGTGCCAGCAGTGAAGAACGAGATACGCAGTATTTT	CASSEERDTQYF
many	TRBJ2-2	.	TRBV29-1	TGCAGCGTTGAGAGACAGTTAAACACCGGGGAGCTGTTTTTT	CSVERQLNTGELFF
.	TRBJ1-2	.	TRBV27	TGTGCCAGCAGTCCCGCCGGCAGTACTAACTATGGCTACACCTTC	CASSPAGSTNYGYTF
many	TRBJ1-2	.	TRBV21-1	TGTGCCAGCAGCAAGGGGGGGTTAGCTAACTATGGCTACACCTTC	CASSKGGLANYGYTF
many	TRBJ1-5	TRBD1	TRBV18	TGTGCCAGCTCGCCGGGACAGGAATCGATTCAGCCCCAGCATTTT	CASSPGQESIQPQHF
many	TRBJ1-1	TRBD1	TRBV4-3	TGCGCCAGCAGCCAAGATCTGTGGACAGGGGACACTGAAGCTTTCTTT	CASSQDLWTGDTEAFF
many	TRBJ1-2	TRBD1	TRBV6-6	TGTGCCAGCAGTTACAAGGGGGCGGGCTATGGCTACACCTTC	CASSYKGAGYGYTF
few	TRBJ2-7	TRBD1	TRBV9	TGTGCCAGCAGCGCGGGACAGTATTCCTACGAGCAGTACTTC	CASSAGQYSYEQYF
.	TRBJ2-3	.	TRBV4-2	TGTGCCAGCAGCCAAGAACAGGGGCGGGGCCCAGATACGCAGTATTTT	CASSQEQGRGPDTQYF